The clone carrying this T cell receptor (beta chain) was observed a few times. The source of the sample is a study of radiotherapy plus CTLA-4 blockade in lung cancer. Per germline, CDR1 SGHRS and CDR2 YFSETQ. This CDR3 has 14 amino acids. Trimming pared 0 bases from V and 9 bases from J, leaving 15 bases between. Profiling relied on immunoSEQ multiplex PCR, and the TCRdb table lists in-frame clones only, not all of them. Among about 49,000 clones listed, more than 70% were seen once. The rearrangement uses TRBV5-1 and TRBJ1-2; D is unclear. The TCR was taken from a human donor with non-small cell lung cancer who had stable disease on radiotherapy plus ipilimumab. This specimen was peripheral blood, taken from a patient treated with radiotherapy plus ipilimumab. CDR3 in amino acids: CASSLEATAGRYTF. CDR3 nucleotide sequence: TGCGCCAGCAGCTTGGAAGCGACCGCAGGCCGCTACACCTTC.